The 13 T cell receptor beta chains below come from one sample, sequenced in a study of CD8+ T cells in alopecia areata. Treatment given: oral pan-JAK inhibitor, 5-10 mg twice daily. Extracted from the samples, RNA was reverse transcribed into cDNA to serve as the sequencing template. Sequenced by immunoSEQ multiplex PCR; TCRdb stores in-frame clones only, minus some. The table lists 180,000 or so clones, roughly 64% of them singletons. Sequences were derived from CD4+ T cells sorted from blood, sampled at week 24, from a patient treated with tofacitinib. Receptors originate from a human donor with alopecia areata.

There are a few counts of this clone. The rearrangement uses TRBV29-1 and TRBJ2-4, with D unresolved. CDR1 and CDR2 from the germline V gene are SQVTM and ANQGSEA. The V end lost 5 bases, the J end lost 0 bases, and 11 bases lay between the germline ends. The CDR3 has 14 residues. This CDR3 is CSVRTTLAKNIQYF. CDR3 sequence (DNA): TGCAGCGTTAGAACAACTTTAGCCAAAAACATTCAGTACTTC.

The chain has TRBV7-3 and TRBJ2-7; 9 bases map to TRBD1. CDR1 is SGHTA, CDR2 FQGTGA, per germline. The CDR3 is made up of 15 amino acids. V shed 3 bases, J shed 4 bases, and the junction held 7 bases outside the gene matches. The CDR3 DNA reads TGTGCCAGCAGCTTGTACGCACAGGGGGCGTACGAGCAGTACTTC. Translation: CASSLYAQGAYEQYF.

This chain links TRBV23-1 with TRBJ2-4; TRBD1 matches at 7 bases. TRBV23-1 is an ORF, and what it does is uncertain. This CDR3 comprises 16 residues. The junction had 5 bases not matched to a gene; V was cut back by 0 bases and J by 3 bases. This CDR3 reads CASSQSEGADKNIQYF. CDR3 DNA: TGCGCCAGCAGTCAATCTGAGGGGGCAGACAAAAACATTCAGTACTTC.

The CDR3 coding sequence is TGCAGCGTTGTCGGGGCAGGGCACGAGCAGTACTTC. This gives the protein CSVVGAGHEQYF. The V and J genes are TRBV29-1 and TRBJ2-7; D possibly uses TRBD1 or TRBD2 (5 bases each). Trimming removed 4 bases at V and 5 bases at J, with 12 bases between. The CDR3 totals 12 residues. Germline-derived CDR1 and CDR2 are SQVTM and ANQGSEA.

The chain employs TRBV5-6 and TRBJ2-3; the D is unclear. V lost 6 bases and J 2 bases, leaving 10 bases between the germline ends. Germline V gives CDR1 SGHDT, CDR2 YYEEEE. The CDR3 is made up of 13 amino acids. The DNA for the CDR3 is TGTGCCAGCAAAGGCATTTTCACAGATACGCAGTATTTT. Amino acid sequence: CASKGIFTDTQYF. The full variable domain, in which reference TRBV5-6 and TRBJ2-3 provide the parts outside the CDR3, is DAGVTQSPTHLIKTRGQQVTLRCSPKSGHDTVSWYQQALGQGPQFIFQYYEEEERQRGNFPDRFSGHQFPNYSSELNVNALLLGDSALYLCASKGIFTDTQYFGPGTRLTVL.

V usage is TRBV2 and J usage is TRBJ1-5; TRBD1 is a possible D gene (6 bases). V lost 4 bases and J 1 base, leaving 11 bases between the germline ends. Germline values: CDR1 SNHLY, CDR2 FYNNEI. The length of the CDR3 is 15 residues. CDR3 nucleotide sequence: TGTGCCAGCAGTGTGGGAGGGGGGAGCAATCAGCCCCAGCATTTT. Residues: CASSVGGGSNQPQHF.

This clone was seen only once. This sequence joins TRBV6-6 and TRBJ2-7; 8 nucleotides align to TRBD2. After removal of 3 bases from V and 4 bases from J, the junction contained 11 bases not matched to a gene. CDR1 is MNHNY, CDR2 SVGAGI, per germline (reference sequence). This CDR3 spans 16 amino acids. In nucleotides, the CDR3 is TGTGCCAGCAGTTATTCGATAGGCGGGAGGCCTTACGAGCAGTACTTC. This translates into CASSYSIGGRPYEQYF.

The rearrangement joins TRBV5-1 to TRBJ2-7; D tentatively fits TRBD1 or TRBD2 (5 bases each). Germline CDR1 is SGHRS and CDR2 is YFSETQ. The CDR3 length is 14 residues. V lost 3 bases to trimming and J lost 0 bases, with 10 bases between them. The CDR3 is CASSYGTASYEQYF. For the CDR3, the DNA is TGCGCCAGCAGCTACGGGACGGCCTCCTACGAGCAGTACTTC.

In this sample, this clone turned up a few times. The chain uses TRBV10-3 and TRBJ2-7; D perhaps matches TRBD2 (5 bases). Trimming took off 0 bases at V and 3 bases at J, with 9 bases between the two ends. The V gene's germline CDR1 is ENHRY and CDR2 SYGVKD. This CDR3 is built from 14 residues. In DNA, the CDR3 is TGTGCCATCAGTGAGTCGGGAGACGGCTACGAGCAGTACTTC. Amino acids: CAISESGDGYEQYF.

The V gene is TRBV2, the J gene TRBJ2-3; D unresolved. This CDR3 has 15 amino acids. Per the germline V gene, CDR1 is SNHLY and CDR2 is FYNNEI. V lost 4 bases and J 6 bases, leaving 17 bases between the germline ends. CDR3 sequence reads: CASSALAPPVDTQYF. The CDR3 coding sequence is TGTGCCAGCAGTGCACTGGCCCCCCCGGTGGATACGCAGTATTTT. Based on the CDR3 plus reference TRBV2 and TRBJ2-3, the full variable domain is EPEVTQTPSHQVTQMGQEVILRCVPISNHLYFYWYRQILGQKVEFLVSFYNNEISEKSEIFDDQFSVERPDGSNFTLKIRSTKLEDSAMYFCASSALAPPVDTQYFGPGTRLTVL.

The chain is built from TRBV5-8 and TRBJ2-5; 13 bases are shared with TRBD2. The CDR3 runs to 15 residues. Unmatched junction bases numbered 3, after V lost 4 bases and J lost 3 bases. Germline V gene sequence: CDR1 SGHTS, CDR2 YDEGEE. The CDR3 reads CASSGGTSGEETQYF. CDR3 in DNA: TGTGCCAGCAGCGGCGGGACTAGCGGGGAAGAGACCCAGTACTTC.

The rearrangement uses TRBV7-9 and TRBJ2-1; 7 bases are a match to TRBD2. The V and J ends lost 5 bases and 14 bases, in that order; junction bases with no gene match: 9. Germline loops: CDR1 SEHNR, CDR2 FQNEAQ (reference sequence). The CDR3 extends over 12 amino acids. DNA of the CDR3: TGTGCCAGCAGCCCCCAGCGGGATCTGGAGTTCTTC. It is translated as CASSPQRDLEFF.

The table lists this clone with a few counts. The chain combines TRBV7-2 with TRBJ2-1, with D possibly TRBD1 on 6 matching bases. CDR3 length equals 15 residues. The germline V gene has CDR1 SGHTA and CDR2 FQGNSA. V was cut by 1 base and J by 6 bases, with 13 bases left in between. This chain's CDR3 is CASSLDRDQVNEQFF. The CDR3 DNA follows: TGTGCCAGCAGCTTAGACAGGGATCAGGTCAATGAGCAGTTCTTC.